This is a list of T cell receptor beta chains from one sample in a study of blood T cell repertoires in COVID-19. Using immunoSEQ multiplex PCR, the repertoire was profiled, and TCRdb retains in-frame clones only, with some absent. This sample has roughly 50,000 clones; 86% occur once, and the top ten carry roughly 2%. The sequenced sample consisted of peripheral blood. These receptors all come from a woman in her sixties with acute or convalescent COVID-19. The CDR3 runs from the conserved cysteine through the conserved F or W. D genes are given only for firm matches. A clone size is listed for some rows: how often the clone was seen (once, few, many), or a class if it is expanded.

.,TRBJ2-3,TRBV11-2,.,CASSLELDTDTQYF,TGTGCCAGCAGCTTAGAACTCGACACAGATACGCAGTATTTT
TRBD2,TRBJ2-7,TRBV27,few,CASRASGGSYEQYF,TGTGCCAGCAGGGCTAGCGGGGGTTCCTACGAGCAGTACTTC
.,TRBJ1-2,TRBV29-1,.,CSVDSGKYGYTF,TGCAGCGTTGATTCAGGGAAATATGGCTACACCTTC
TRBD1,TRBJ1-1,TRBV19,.,CASQTGAKGVNTEAFF,TGTGCCAGTCAGACAGGGGCCAAGGGTGTAAACACTGAAGCTTTCTTT
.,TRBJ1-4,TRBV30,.,CAWRKIGGGSEKLFF,TGTGCCTGGAGGAAGATAGGCGGGGGAAGTGAAAAACTGTTTTTT
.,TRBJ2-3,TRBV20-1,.,CSASKVSASTDTQYF,TGCAGTGCTAGTAAGGTTAGCGCAAGCACAGATACGCAGTATTTT
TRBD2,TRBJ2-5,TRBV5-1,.,CASSPGVAGQETQYF,TGCGCCAGCAGCCCCGGGGTAGCGGGGCAAGAGACCCAGTACTTC
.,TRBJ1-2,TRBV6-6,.,CASRSGDYGYTF,TGTGCCAGCAGGTCCGGAGACTATGGCTACACCTTC
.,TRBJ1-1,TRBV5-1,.,CASSPEGNLAFF,TGCGCCAGCAGCCCTGAGGGCAATCTGGCTTTCTTT
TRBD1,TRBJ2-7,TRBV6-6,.,CASSTGTGTYEQYF,TGTGCCAGCAGTACCGGGACAGGGACCTACGAGCAGTACTTC
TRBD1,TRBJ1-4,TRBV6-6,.,CASSQNRDREVNEKLFF,TGTGCCAGCAGTCAAAACCGGGACAGGGAGGTTAATGAAAAACTGTTTTTT
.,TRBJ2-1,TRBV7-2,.,CASSAGPSRLANEQFF,TGTGCCAGTTCGGCGGGGCCCTCCCGTCTGGCCAATGAGCAGTTCTTC
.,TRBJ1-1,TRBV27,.,CASSLWGRGAAGTEAFF,TGTGCCAGCAGCCTATGGGGGCGTGGGGCGGCCGGCACTGAAGCTTTCTTT
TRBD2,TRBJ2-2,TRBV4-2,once,CASSQASGKNTGELFF,TGTGCCAGCAGCCAAGCCAGCGGGAAAAACACCGGGGAGCTGTTTTTT
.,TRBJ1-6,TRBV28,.,CASSFLYKVRILDRNSPLHF,TGTGCCAGCAGTTTCTTATATAAAGTGAGGATTTTAGACCGAAATTCACCCCTCCACTTT
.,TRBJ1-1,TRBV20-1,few,CTQLGPEAFF,TGCACCCAACTAGGCCCTGAAGCTTTCTTT
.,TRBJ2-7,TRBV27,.,CASRKQGGEQYF,TGTGCCAGCAGAAAACAGGGGGGGGAGCAGTACTTC
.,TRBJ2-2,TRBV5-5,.,CASSSVLNTGELFF,TGTGCCAGCAGCTCGGTACTCAACACCGGGGAGCTGTTTTTT
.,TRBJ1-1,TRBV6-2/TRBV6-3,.,CASSYSRQAEAFF,TGTGCCAGCAGTTACTCGAGACAGGCGGAAGCTTTCTTT
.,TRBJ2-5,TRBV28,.,CASSLFGSSAGTQYF,TGTGCCAGCAGTTTATTCGGGAGCTCTGCGGGGACCCAGTACTTC
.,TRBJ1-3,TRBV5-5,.,CASSLVAGVGNTIYF,TGTGCCAGCAGCTTGGTAGCAGGGGTTGGAAACACCATATATTTT
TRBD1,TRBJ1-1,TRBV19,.,CASNTGGASTEAFF,TGTGCCAGCAACACAGGGGGCGCATCCACTGAAGCTTTCTTT
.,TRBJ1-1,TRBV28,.,CASSLSFEAFF,TGTGCCAGCAGTTTATCATTTGAAGCTTTCTTT
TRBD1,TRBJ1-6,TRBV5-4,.,CASSPGQTYNSPLHF,TGTGCCAGCAGCCCGGGACAGACCTATAATTCACCCCTCCACTTT
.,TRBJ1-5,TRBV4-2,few,CASSPLAQGNSNQPQHF,TGTGCCAGCAGCCCCCTGGCCCAGGGAAATAGCAATCAGCCCCAGCATTTT
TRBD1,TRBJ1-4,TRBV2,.,CASRPGTGDEKLFF,TGTGCCAGCAGGCCCGGGACAGGAGACGAAAAACTGTTTTTT
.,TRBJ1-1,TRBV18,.,CASSPSRTGEAFF,TGTGCCAGCTCACCAAGCCGTACAGGTGAAGCTTTCTTT
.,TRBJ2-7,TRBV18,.,CASSPPQTGGAYEQYF,TGTGCCAGCTCACCACCGCAGACGGGTGGAGCCTACGAGCAGTACTTC
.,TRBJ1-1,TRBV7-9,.,CASSLWDSLNTEAFF,TGTGCCAGCAGCTTATGGGACTCATTGAACACTGAAGCTTTCTTT
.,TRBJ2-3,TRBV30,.,CAWKMRATDTQYF,TGTGCCTGGAAGATGCGGGCCACAGATACGCAGTATTTT
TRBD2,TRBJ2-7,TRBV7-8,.,CASSLATSGTSYEQYF,TGTGCCAGCAGCTTAGCGACTAGCGGGACCTCCTACGAGCAGTACTTC
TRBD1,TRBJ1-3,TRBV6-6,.,CASKRTGETGNTIYF,TGTGCCAGCAAGCGGACAGGGGAGACCGGAAACACCATATATTTT
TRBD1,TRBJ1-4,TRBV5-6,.,CASSPWTGIKEKLFF,TGTGCCAGCAGCCCATGGACAGGGATCAAGGAAAAACTGTTTTTT
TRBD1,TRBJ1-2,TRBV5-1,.,CASKSGAGGLGYTF,TGCGCCAGCAAATCCGGGGCAGGGGGCCTCGGCTACACCTTC
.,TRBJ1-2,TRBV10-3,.,CAITSTSGYGYTF,TGTGCCATCACCTCGACTTCGGGGTATGGCTACACCTTC
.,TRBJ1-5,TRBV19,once,CASTKDRNNQPQHF,TGTGCCAGTACCAAAGACAGAAACAATCAGCCCCAGCATTTT
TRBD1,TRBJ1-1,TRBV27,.,CASSWTGRGTEAFF,TGTGCCAGCAGCTGGACAGGGAGGGGCACTGAAGCTTTCTTT
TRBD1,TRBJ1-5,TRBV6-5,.,CASSTGDIGNQPQHF,TGTGCCAGCAGCACAGGGGATATTGGCAATCAGCCCCAGCATTTT
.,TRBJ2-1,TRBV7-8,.,CASSLLGVGNEQFF,TGTGCCAGCAGCCTCCTAGGGGTTGGCAATGAGCAGTTCTTC
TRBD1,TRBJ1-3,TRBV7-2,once,CASSLAGTGGSGNTIYF,TGTGCCAGCAGCTTGGCCGGGACAGGGGGTTCTGGAAACACCATATATTTT
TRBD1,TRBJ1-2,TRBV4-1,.,CATQGPGGTGHYGYTF,TGCGCCACCCAGGGACCGGGCGGGACAGGGCACTATGGCTACACCTTC
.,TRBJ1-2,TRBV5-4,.,CASSIDRNYGYTF,TGTGCCAGCAGCATTGACAGGAACTATGGCTACACCTTC
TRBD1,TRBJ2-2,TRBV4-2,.,CASSQDRDSPNTGELFF,TGTGCCAGCAGCCAAGATCGGGACAGCCCGAACACCGGGGAGCTGTTTTTT
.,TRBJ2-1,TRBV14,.,CASSPLGPPSGNEQFF,TGTGCCAGCAGCCCCCTGGGCCCTCCGTCCGGCAATGAGCAGTTCTTC
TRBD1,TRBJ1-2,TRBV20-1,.,CSASGLDRTDGYTF,TGCAGTGCTAGTGGTCTGGACAGGACCGATGGCTACACCTTC
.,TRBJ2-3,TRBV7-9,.,CASSPRTSETDTQYF,TGTGCCAGCAGCCCCCGGACAAGTGAAACAGATACGCAGTATTTT
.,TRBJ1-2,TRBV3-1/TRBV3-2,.,CASSYRGWRPGYGYTF,TGTGCCAGCAGTTATAGGGGGTGGCGGCCAGGGTATGGCTACACCTTC
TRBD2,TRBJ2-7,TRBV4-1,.,CASSQETSGVTEQYF,TGCGCCAGCAGCCAAGAGACTAGCGGGGTCACCGAGCAGTACTTC
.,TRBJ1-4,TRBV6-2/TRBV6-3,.,CASSDFGATRTMFF,TGTGCCAGCAGCGACTTCGGCGCTACTCGAACGATGTTTTTT